The entry that follows covers one T cell receptor (beta chain) sequence. Here immunoSEQ multiplex PCR was the method, and the copy in TCRdb shows in-frame clones only, minus some. The profile shows 90,000 to 100,000 clones, 80% to 85% of them singletons. The V gene's germline CDR1 is LGHDT and CDR2 YNNKEL (reference sequence). Between the trimmed V and J ends, which lost 3 bases and 4 bases, there was a span of 9 bases. The CDR3 is 13 residues long. This sample was taken from a study of blood T cell repertoires in COVID-19. The V and J genes are TRBV3-1 (or the pseudogene TRBV3-2) and TRBJ1-2; D call uncertain. The sequence was collected from a man aged 65 to 79 with active or convalescent COVID-19. Sequencing was done on a sample of peripheral blood. CDR3 nucleotide sequence: TGTGCCAGCAGCCAGGGTGGAGGCTATGGCTACACCTTC. The encoded protein is CASSQGGGYGYTF.